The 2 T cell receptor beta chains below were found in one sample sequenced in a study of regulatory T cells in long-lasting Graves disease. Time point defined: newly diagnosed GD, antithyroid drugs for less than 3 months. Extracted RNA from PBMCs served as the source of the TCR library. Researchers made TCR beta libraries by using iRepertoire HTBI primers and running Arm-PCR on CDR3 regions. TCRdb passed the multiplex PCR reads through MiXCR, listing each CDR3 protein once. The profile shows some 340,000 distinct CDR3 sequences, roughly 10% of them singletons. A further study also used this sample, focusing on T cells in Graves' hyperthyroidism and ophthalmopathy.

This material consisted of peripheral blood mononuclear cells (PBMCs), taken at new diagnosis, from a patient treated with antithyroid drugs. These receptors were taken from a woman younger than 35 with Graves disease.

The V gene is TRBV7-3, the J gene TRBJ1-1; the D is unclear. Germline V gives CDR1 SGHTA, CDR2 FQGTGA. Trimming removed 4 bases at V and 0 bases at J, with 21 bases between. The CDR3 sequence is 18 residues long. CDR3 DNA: TGTGCCAGCAGCTCCGCCGGGCCCAGCGGGAGTATGAACACTGAAGCTTTCTTT. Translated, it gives CASSSAGPSGSMNTEAFF.

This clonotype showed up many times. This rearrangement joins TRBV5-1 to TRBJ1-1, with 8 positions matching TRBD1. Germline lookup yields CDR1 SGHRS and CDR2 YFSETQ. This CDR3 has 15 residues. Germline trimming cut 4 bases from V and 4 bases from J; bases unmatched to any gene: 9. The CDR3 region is CASSPTGGGGTEAFF. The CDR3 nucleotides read TGCGCCAGCAGCCCCACAGGGGGAGGGGGCACTGAAGCTTTCTTT.